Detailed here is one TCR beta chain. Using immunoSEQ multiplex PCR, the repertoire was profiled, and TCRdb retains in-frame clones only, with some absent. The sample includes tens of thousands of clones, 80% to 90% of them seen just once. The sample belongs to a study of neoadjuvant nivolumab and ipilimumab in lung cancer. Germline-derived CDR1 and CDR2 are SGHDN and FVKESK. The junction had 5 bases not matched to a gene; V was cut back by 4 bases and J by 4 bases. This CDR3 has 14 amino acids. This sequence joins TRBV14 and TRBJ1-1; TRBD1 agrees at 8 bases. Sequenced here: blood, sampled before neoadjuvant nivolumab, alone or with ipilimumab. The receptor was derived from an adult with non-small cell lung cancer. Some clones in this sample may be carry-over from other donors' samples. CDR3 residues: CASSLRTGPTEAFF. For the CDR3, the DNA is TGTGCCAGCAGCCTCAGGACAGGGCCCACTGAAGCTTTCTTT.